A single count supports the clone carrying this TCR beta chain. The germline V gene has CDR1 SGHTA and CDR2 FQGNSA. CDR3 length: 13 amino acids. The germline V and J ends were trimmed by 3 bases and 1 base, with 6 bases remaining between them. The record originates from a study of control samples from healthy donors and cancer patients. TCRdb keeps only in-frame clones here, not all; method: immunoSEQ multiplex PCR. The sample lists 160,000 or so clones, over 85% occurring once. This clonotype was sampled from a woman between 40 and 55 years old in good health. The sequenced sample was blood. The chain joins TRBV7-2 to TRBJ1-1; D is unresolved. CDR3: CASSFSRNTEAFF. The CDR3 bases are TGTGCCAGCAGCTTTTCCAGGAACACTGAAGCTTTCTTT. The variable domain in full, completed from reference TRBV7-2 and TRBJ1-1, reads GAGVSQSPSNKVTEKGKDVELRCDPISGHTALYWYRQSLGQGLEFLIYFQGNSAPDKSGLPSDRFSAERTGGSVSTLTIQRTQQEDSAVYLCASSFSRNTEAFFGQGTRLTVV.